This is a list of T cell receptor beta chains from one sample in a study of regulatory T cells in long-lasting Graves disease. TCRdb re-called the multiplex PCR reads through MiXCR, storing one row per CDR3 protein. Of 250,000 to 300,000 distinct CDR3 sequences listed, under 20% are singletons. The data also belong to a second study, concerning T cells in Graves' hyperthyroidism and ophthalmopathy.

The specimen was peripheral blood mononuclear cells (PBMCs), collected at new diagnosis, from a patient treated with antithyroid drugs. Receptors originate from a woman under 40 with Graves disease. The CDR3 runs from the conserved cysteine through the conserved F or W. Each record gives: clone size, D gene, V gene, J gene, CDR3 protein, CDR3 DNA. The D gene is left open where the match is weak. For some rows the clone size is stated as once, few or many, or as a class when expanded; others skip it.

many,.,TRBV6-1,TRBJ1-1,CASSEEGLITEAFF,TGTGCCAGCAGTGAGGAGGGGTTGATCACTGAAGCTTTCTTT
many,TRBD1,TRBV9,TRBJ2-1,CASSVPGTGAHEQFF,TGTGCCAGCAGCGTCCCCGGGACAGGGGCGCATGAGCAGTTCTTC
many,TRBD1,TRBV28,TRBJ2-3,CASTPWALTGEVGDTQYF,TGTGCCAGCACCCCATGGGCCCTGACAGGGGAAGTTGGAGATACGCAGTATTTT
many,.,TRBV12-3/TRBV12-4,TRBJ1-1,CASSLGAARGAEAFF,TGTGCCAGCAGTTTAGGGGCCGCTCGTGGGGCTGAAGCTTTCTTT
many,TRBD1,TRBV3-1,TRBJ1-6,CASSQGAGGFGSPLHF,TGTGCCAGCAGCCAAGGGGCAGGGGGTTTTGGTTCACCCCTCCACTTT
few,.,TRBV2,TRBJ2-6,CASRFRSGANVLTF,TGTGCCAGCAGATTTAGATCTGGGGCCAACGTCCTGACTTTC
.,TRBD2,TRBV9,TRBJ2-3,CASSAFDAGEDTQYF,TGTGCCAGCAGCGCCTTCGATGCGGGGGAAGATACGCAGTATTTT
many,.,TRBV20-1,TRBJ2-3,CSAESWDTQYF,TGCAGTGCTGAATCTTGGGATACGCAGTATTTT
.,.,TRBV4-1,TRBJ1-1,CASSQGQGRNTEAFF,TGCGCCAGCAGCCAAGGTCAGGGCAGGAACACTGAAGCTTTCTTT
many,.,TRBV7-9,TRBJ2-5,CASSFAEQETQYF,TGTGCCAGCAGCTTTGCCGAGCAAGAGACCCAGTACTTC
.,TRBD1,TRBV5-4,TRBJ1-2,CASSFPEGARFSGYTF,TGTGCCAGCAGCTTCCCCGAGGGGGCCCGCTTTTCGGGCTACACCTTC
many,.,TRBV5-1,TRBJ1-2,CASSLSFPGKNYGYTF,TGCGCCAGCAGCTTGTCTTTTCCAGGGAAGAACTATGGCTACACCTTC
many,TRBD1,TRBV4-1,TRBJ1-2,CASSQGTGYGYTF,TGCGCCAGCAGCCAGGGGACAGGGTATGGCTACACCTTC
many,.,TRBV11-2,TRBJ2-5,CASSRDQGETQYF,TGTGCCAGCAGCAGGGACCAGGGGGAGACCCAGTACTTC
many,.,TRBV6-1,TRBJ1-1,CASISTAGGLRAMNTEAFF,TGTGCCAGCATCTCAACCGCTGGGGGCCTTAGGGCCATGAACACTGAAGCTTTCTTT
.,TRBD1,TRBV6-2/TRBV6-3,TRBJ2-5,CASSEDPPGQGQETQYF,TGTGCCAGCAGTGAAGACCCGCCGGGACAGGGTCAAGAGACCCAGTACTTC
many,.,TRBV6-2/TRBV6-3,TRBJ1-2,CASTGAHGYTF,TGTGCCAGCACAGGGGCCCATGGCTACACCTTC
many,TRBD1,TRBV7-9,TRBJ1-1,CASSLIPGRQGGGTEAFF,TGTGCCAGCAGCTTAATTCCTGGAAGACAGGGAGGAGGCACTGAAGCTTTCTTT
few,TRBD1,TRBV7-6,TRBJ2-7,CASSLGQGNYEQYF,TGTGCCAGCAGCTTGGGACAGGGCAACTACGAGCAGTACTTC
few,TRBD1,TRBV19,TRBJ2-1,CASSFRDRGNNEQFF,TGTGCCAGTAGTTTCCGGGACAGGGGAAACAATGAGCAGTTCTTC
medium-sized,.,TRBV6-2/TRBV6-3,TRBJ2-7,CASSEAAGSTYEQYF,TGTGCCAGCAGTGAAGCTGCGGGGTCAACCTACGAGCAGTACTTC
many,.,TRBV3-1,TRBJ1-6,CASGSSYNSPLHF,TGTGCCAGCGGGAGCTCCTATAATTCACCCCTCCACTTT
many,.,TRBV3-1,TRBJ1-2,CASSQVPANYGYTF,TGTGCCAGCAGCCAAGTCCCTGCTAACTATGGCTACACCTTC
many,.,TRBV6-2/TRBV6-3,TRBJ2-5,CASSSRPSAVQETQYF,TGTGCCAGCAGTTCCCGACCTAGCGCGGTACAAGAGACCCAGTACTTC
.,.,TRBV12-3/TRBV12-4,TRBJ2-1,CATTLLSGDEQFF,TGTGCCACGACCTTACTTTCAGGGGATGAGCAGTTCTTC